The T cell receptor beta chain under discussion was sequenced for a study of cytomegalovirus exposure and HLA in healthy donors. Study-level information: According to later analysis, the same platform produced the 120 validation and 600 to 800 first-cohort repertoires. Study-level findings and limits: Later, an analysis found that TCR clusters from the first cohort tended to co-occur in the 120 validation repertoires. Per published reports, the classifier diagnosed cytomegalovirus status with high specificity and sensitivity.

About this clone itself: Its antigen is as yet unknown.

Produced via immunoSEQ multiplex PCR; TCRdb's table is partial and in-frame only. The data hold fewer than 250,000 clones, with roughly 91% observed a single time. The validation cohort, a group of more than 100 subjects, included the donors and was separate from the roughly 700-subject first cohort. The trim removed 4 bases at V and 5 bases at J, leaving 8 bases unmatched. This CDR3 spans 15 amino acids. The germline CDR1 and CDR2 sequences are SGHRS and YFSETQ. This receptor was identified in a woman aged 18-30 years in good health and CMV-seropositive. The specimen sequenced was PBMCs. This chain connects TRBV5-1 to TRBJ2-7; TRBD1 agrees at 11 bases. The CDR3 DNA reads as TGCGCCAGCAGCCCCCTGGACAGGGGGCTAAACGAGCAGTACTTC. Encoded protein: CASSPLDRGLNEQYF.